This T cell receptor (beta chain) derives from a study of response to subunit inactivated influenza vaccine. Ten or more counts support this clonotype. Its matching antigen is unknown. Findings and caveats of the study: Each seasonal flu vaccination may recruit only limited new T cells, authors suggested.

TCRdb processed the RT-PCR reads anew with MiXCR; each CDR3 protein has one entry. The sample lists roughly 630,000 distinct CDR3 sequences; approximately 15% were seen once. There are 17 residues in the CDR3. Germline loops: CDR1 ENHRY, CDR2 SYGVKD. V lost 6 bases and J 5 bases, leaving 22 bases between the germline ends. The specimen comprised PBMCs from blood, sampled approximately 15 days before vaccination. The TCR originated in a man in his fifties who received an inactivated influenza vaccine. V is TRBV10-3 and J is TRBJ2-2; tentative D call: TRBD2 (6 bases). The CDR3 coding sequence is TGTGCCATCAGGACCCCTCTGGGCGGGGTCAATACCGGGGAGCTGTTTTTT. Translated: CAIRTPLGGVNTGELFF.